Given below is one TCR beta chain in context. Germline CDR1 is SQVTM and CDR2 is ANQGSEA. V dropped 1 base and J dropped 12 bases, with 16 bases sitting between them. The CDR3 is made up of 13 amino acids. A J-beta primer mix and a sample-barcoded 5' primer were used in a second PCR of about 7 to 12 cycles. Every single cDNA molecule received a tag from a template-switch adaptor with 12 random nucleotides. Each CDR3 protein gets one entry after TCRdb re-called the 5' RACE reads with MiXCR. Found here are under 2 million distinct CDR3 sequences, around 35% of them singletons; the top ten hold around 10%. The data were taken from a study of blood T cells in healthy people across ages.

This TCR derives from a woman under 40 in good health. The genes are TRBV29-1 and TRBJ2-1, with D unclear. The sample was blood. The CDR3 sequence is CSVEAATLPGQFF. The CDR3 DNA is TGCAGCGTTGAAGCTGCCACGTTGCCCGGGCAGTTCTTC.